One TCR beta chain is described in this entry. The antigen is undetermined. These data belong to a study of cytomegalovirus exposure and HLA in healthy donors. Notes on the study in general: Using the classifier, cytomegalovirus status was reportedly diagnosed with high specificity and sensitivity. In a later analysis, first-cohort TCR clusters were found to tend to co-occur in the 100 to 150 validation repertoires. Most sequenced TCRs were rare (though some public TCRs occurred in many donors). Fewer than 200 TCR beta chains were listed as cytomegalovirus-associated.

Data came from immunoSEQ multiplex PCR; TCRdb stores just in-frame clones and leaves some out. The sample includes a few hundred thousand clones, roughly 89% of them seen just once. With 2 bases removed from V and 4 bases from J, the gap between germline ends came to 3 bases. Germline V CDR1 and CDR2: SEHNR, FQNEAQ (reference sequence). The CDR3 sequence is 11 residues long. The sequenced material came from PBMCs. The sequence came from a woman in her late teens or twenties in good health and CMV-seronegative. The rearrangement joins TRBV7-9 to TRBJ2-7, with D hard to call. CDR3 amino acids: CASSLLYEQYF. CDR3 bases: TGTGCCAGCAGCTTACTTTACGAGCAGTACTTC.